The clone carrying this TCR beta chain was seen at least ten times. What it binds is not known. Unique molecular identifiers were added to individual cDNA molecules. Each CDR3 protein is one row after TCRdb ran MiXCR on the 5' RACE reads. The data show around 40,000 distinct CDR3 sequences, about 9.9% seen once. This record belongs to a study of early T cells in non-severe SARS-CoV-2 infection. Study as a whole: Investigators sequenced bulk RNA drawn from unsorted whole blood, and chains remained unpaired.

The V and J ends lost 1 base and 5 bases respectively, with 8 bases between them. The CDR3 runs to 14 residues. Germline loops: CDR1 SGHTA, CDR2 FQGNSA. Findings and limits, study-wide: Using VDJdb, the matching emphasized anti-spike CD8 responses while missing private and CD4 specificities.

The sequenced sample consisted of whole blood. This sequence joins TRBV7-2 and TRBJ1-4; D gene uncertain. The receptor was isolated from an adult who was a healthcare worker with PCR-confirmed SARS-CoV-2 infection or an uninfected control (not recorded which). The CDR3 loop is CASSLGRRNEKLFF. Written as DNA, the CDR3 is TGTGCCAGCAGCTTAGGACGGCGGAATGAAAAACTGTTTTTT. The full variable domain, in which reference TRBV7-2 and TRBJ1-4 provide the parts outside the CDR3, is GAGVSQSPSNKVTEKGKDVELRCDPISGHTALYWYRQSLGQGLEFLIYFQGNSAPDKSGLPSDRFSAERTGGSVSTLTIQRTQQEDSAVYLCASSLGRRNEKLFFGSGTQLSVL.